These 31 T cell receptor beta chains share one sample of origin, sequenced in a study of shared clonotypes between healthy human individuals. TCRdb keeps only in-frame clones here, not all; method: immunoSEQ multiplex PCR. The data show roughly 2 million clones, roughly 95% seen once. The sequenced sample was naive CD4+ T cells sorted from blood. Regarding subset: CD45RA+ positively selected. The receptors shown here come from a man younger than 35 in good health.

The chain employs TRBV5-1 and TRBJ1-2, with a tentative D call TRBD1 (5 bases). The CDR3 covers 18 residues. V lost 2 bases and J lost 3, with 23 bases in between. Germline lookup yields CDR1 SGHRS and CDR2 YFSETQ. The CDR3 sequence: CASSFKRGHHLPDYGYTF. CDR3 in DNA: TGCGCCAGCAGCTTTAAGAGGGGCCATCATCTTCCGGACTATGGCTACACCTTC.

The chain has TRBV10-3 and TRBJ1-5; 8 bases match TRBD1. Germline assignment: CDR1 ENHRY and CDR2 SYGVKD. The CDR3 extends over 14 amino acids. V lost 6 bases, J lost 7 bases, and 8 bases stayed unmatched. In nucleotides, the CDR3 is TGTGCCATCAGCGCAGGGGGCGCGGGGCAGCCCCAGCATTTT. Protein: CAISAGGAGQPQHF.

V and J are TRBV4-1 and TRBJ2-4; 7 nucleotides align to TRBD1. The CDR3 runs to 16 residues. After removal of 1 base from V and 4 bases from J, the junction contained 7 bases not matched to a gene. Germline V gene lookup returns CDR1 MGHRA and CDR2 YSYEKL. CDR3 in DNA: TGCGCCAGCAGCCAAGGACAGGGTGAAGTGAAAAACATTCAGTACTTC. It is translated as CASSQGQGEVKNIQYF.

CDR3 coding DNA: TGCGCCAGCAGCCTGAAAGGGACAGTAGCTAACTATGGCTACACCTTC. Amino acid sequence: CASSLKGTVANYGYTF. The chain uses TRBV5-1 and TRBJ1-2, with TRBD1 matching 7 bases. The CDR3 length is 16 residues. Germline CDR1 reads SGHRS; CDR2 reads YFSETQ. Trimming cost V 4 bases and J 0 bases; bases outside gene matches: 9.

The chain carries TRBV18 and TRBJ2-2; the D is unclear. The germline CDR1 and CDR2 sequences are KGHSH and LQKENI. The length of the CDR3 is 16 residues. The V gene lost 0 bases and the J gene lost 1 base, with 9 bases spanning the gap. CDR3 nucleotide sequence: TGTGCCAGCTCACCACCTATTACGGGGAACACCGGGGAGCTGTTTTTT. Amino acids: CASSPPITGNTGELFF.

In this sample, this clone turned up once. V is TRBV27 and J is TRBJ1-2, with D unresolved. The V gene's germline CDR1 is MNHEY and CDR2 SMNVEV (reference sequence). Trimming cost V 2 bases and J 4 bases, with 11 bases left between them. The length of the CDR3 is 14 residues. The CDR3 is CASSLRDPPYGYTF. The CDR3 bases are TGTGCCAGCAGTTTAAGGGATCCTCCCTATGGCTACACCTTC.

The sample holds one count of this clone. The chain combines TRBV6-1 with TRBJ1-1; 7 positions match TRBD1. This CDR3 region has 12 residues. Germline V gene data show CDR1 as MNHNS and CDR2 as SASEGT. V shed 9 bases, J shed 2 bases, and the junction held 3 bases outside the gene matches. CDR3 sequence reads: CASTGDNTEAFF. For the CDR3, the DNA is TGTGCCAGTACAGGGGACAACACTGAAGCTTTCTTT.

This clone was seen a single time. Additional DNA sequences in this sample encode the identical CDR3. The chain has TRBV18 and TRBJ2-7; D remains ambiguous. This CDR3 is 13 amino acids long. The germline V gene encodes CDR1 KGHSH and CDR2 LQKENI. Trimming stripped 0 bases from V and 2 bases from J, with 5 bases between. CDR3 in amino acids: CASSPPSTYEQYF. CDR3 sequence (DNA): TGTGCCAGCTCACCACCAAGCACCTACGAGCAGTACTTC.

The chain is built from TRBV10-3 and TRBJ2-3, with 8 bases lining up with TRBD2. This CDR3 comprises 15 residues. V lost 3 bases to trimming and J lost 6 bases; unmatched junction nucleotides: 8. Germline loops: CDR1 ENHRY, CDR2 SYGVKD. Here the CDR3 reads CAISDGTRDIDTQYF. CDR3 nucleotides: TGTGCCATCAGTGATGGGACTAGGGATATTGATACGCAGTATTTT.

V usage is TRBV7-6 and J usage is TRBJ2-7; D remains unclear. The CDR3 spans 12 residues. Trimming took off 5 bases at V and 0 bases at J, with 5 bases between the two ends. The germline V gene has CDR1 SGHVS and CDR2 FNYEAQ. CDR3 in amino acids: CASSQSSYEQYF. Here the CDR3 DNA reads TGTGCCAGCAGCCAAAGCTCCTACGAGCAGTACTTC.

This chain links TRBV7-3 with TRBJ1-1; D is perhaps TRBD1 (5 bases). Germline V gene data show CDR1 as SGHTA and CDR2 as FQGTGA. The CDR3 length is 14 residues. Trimming stripped 5 bases from V and 5 bases from J, with 15 bases between. Here the CDR3 reads CASSPRAERTEAFF. The CDR3 bases are TGTGCCAGCAGCCCCAGGGCCGAGAGGACTGAAGCTTTCTTT.

This chain uses TRBV6-4 with TRBJ2-7; 7 nucleotides line up with TRBD1. Germline CDR1 is MRHNA and CDR2 is SNTAGT. V lost 6 bases and J lost 1; bases outside the gene matches: 15. The CDR3 contains 17 residues. CDR3 region: CASRGDSSVCLSYEQYF. The CDR3 nucleotides read TGTGCCAGCAGGGGGGACAGCTCCGTTTGCCTATCCTACGAGCAGTACTTC.

The chain uses TRBV7-9 and TRBJ1-6, with 10 bases fitting TRBD1. The CDR3 spans 14 residues. Trimming removed 6 bases from V and 8 bases from J; junction bases left unmatched: 4. Germline CDR1 reads SEHNR; CDR2 reads FQNEAQ (reference sequence). The CDR3 DNA follows: TGTGCCAGCAGTCCCGGGACAGGGGATTCACCCCTCCACTTT. Translation: CASSPGTGDSPLHF.

This clone has just one count. This chain links TRBV7-2 with TRBJ1-6, with 12 bases fitting TRBD1. The CDR3 is made up of 14 amino acids. V was pared by 6 bases and J by 7 bases, with 1 base of the junction left unmatched. Germline V gene lookup returns CDR1 SGHTA and CDR2 FQGNSA. CDR3 protein: CASRGQGANSPLHF. In DNA form, the CDR3 reads TGTGCCAGCAGGGGACAGGGGGCGAATTCACCCCTCCACTTT.

This clone was detected only once. V is TRBV2 and J is TRBJ1-1; no definite D call. Germline lookup yields CDR1 SNHLY and CDR2 FYNNEI. The CDR3 is 15 residues long. Deletions cut 4 bases from V and 1 base from J, with 13 bases between. CDR3: CASSGASTPNTEAFF. Here the CDR3 DNA reads TGTGCCAGCAGTGGGGCCAGCACCCCGAACACTGAAGCTTTCTTT.

This chain uses TRBV7-6 with TRBJ1-5; 11 bases match TRBD1. CDR1 is SGHVS, CDR2 FNYEAQ, per germline. This CDR3 spans 17 amino acids. The V gene end was trimmed by 5 bases and the J gene end by 7 bases; junction bases not matched to a gene: 13. CDR3 sequence: CASSPRDGQGADQPQHF. The CDR3 nucleotides read TGTGCCAGCAGCCCCCGGGACGGACAGGGGGCTGACCAGCCCCAGCATTTT.

The CDR3 coding sequence is TGTGCCAGCATCGGTAGCGGGAATGCCCACAATGAGCAGTTCTTC. Its protein product is CASIGSGNAHNEQFF. The rearrangement joins TRBV6-5 to TRBJ2-1; the match to TRBD2 covers 8 bases. Germline V gene sequence: CDR1 MNHEY, CDR2 SVGAGI. The V gene end was trimmed by 7 bases and the J gene end by 5 bases; junction bases not matched to a gene: 10. CDR3 length equals 15 residues.

The V and J genes are TRBV5-3 and TRBJ2-7; 8 bases fit TRBD1. TRBV5-3 qualifies as an ORF whose function is uncertain. With V trimmed by 0 bases and J by 3 bases, 2 bases remained unmatched. The CDR3 totals 14 residues. The CDR3 sequence is CARSLVGTGYEQYF. DNA of the CDR3: TGTGCCAGAAGCTTGGTTGGGACAGGCTACGAGCAGTACTTC.

The chain carries TRBV25-1 and TRBJ2-3; TRBD1 or TRBD2 may be the D gene (5 bases each). Deletions cut 8 bases from V and 0 bases from J, with 12 bases between. Per germline, CDR1 MGHDK and CDR2 SYGVNS. The CDR3 totals 14 residues. The CDR3 DNA reads TGTGCCAGCGCCTCGGGACGGAGCACAGATACGCAGTATTTT. It translates to CASASGRSTDTQYF.

This rearrangement joins TRBV6-1 to TRBJ2-1; TRBD2 aligns across 9 bases. Trimming removed 3 bases from V and 4 bases from J; junction bases left unmatched: 7. Germline V CDR1 and CDR2: MNHNS, SASEGT. There are 16 residues in the CDR3. Here the CDR3 DNA reads TGTGCCAGCAGTGATCCGGGCCTAGCGGGGTACAATGAGCAGTTCTTC. Translation gives CASSDPGLAGYNEQFF.

Of note for this clone: The same CDR3 also results from other DNA sequences found in this sample. This sequence joins TRBV30 and TRBJ1-1, with D uncertain. The V end lost 0 bases, the J end lost 0 bases, and 8 bases lay between the germline ends. The CDR3 length is 14 residues. Germline V lookup: CDR1 GTSNPN, CDR2 SVGIG (reference sequence). The CDR3: CAWSVGQMNTEAFF. CDR3 nucleotides: TGTGCCTGGAGTGTCGGCCAAATGAACACTGAAGCTTTCTTT. Together with reference TRBV30 and TRBJ1-1, the CDR3 gives the full variable domain: SQTIHQWPATLVQPVGSPLSLECTVEGTSNPNLYWYRQAAGRGLQLLFYSVGIGQISSEVPQNLSASRPQDRQFILSSKKLLLSDSGFYLCAWSVGQMNTEAFFGQGTRLTVV.

This chain joins TRBV2 and TRBJ1-1, with 10 bases identical to TRBD1. The CDR3 loop spans 18 amino acids. CDR1 SNHLY and CDR2 FYNNEI come from the germline V gene. J gave up 1 base and V 6 bases, and 14 bases lay outside the gene matches. The CDR3 DNA is TGTGCCAGCAGGGCCAGACAGGGGGCTTTTTCCCCGAACACTGAAGCTTTCTTT. This sequence encodes CASRARQGAFSPNTEAFF.

This chain links TRBV25-1 with TRBJ1-2; D not certain. Germline CDR1 MGHDK, CDR2 SYGVNS. There are 15 residues in the CDR3. Between the trimmed V and J ends, which lost 1 base and 5 bases, there was a span of 14 bases. The CDR3: CASSESVGPAYGYTF. DNA of the CDR3: TGTGCCAGCAGTGAATCGGTAGGGCCCGCGTATGGCTACACCTTC.

With respect to this clone: The sample carries other DNA sequences with the same CDR3. The gene calls are TRBV28 and TRBJ1-3, with D possibly being TRBD1 (5 bases). V gave up 3 bases and J gave up 3 bases, with 9 bases separating them. CDR1 and CDR2 from the germline V gene are MDHEN and SYDVKM. The CDR3 is 14 residues long. The CDR3 region is CASSFRGVGNTIYF. Here the CDR3 DNA reads TGTGCCAGCAGTTTTCGGGGGGTTGGAAACACCATATATTTT. The whole variable domain, filled in from reference TRBV28 and TRBJ1-3, reads DVKVTQSSRYLVKRTGEKVFLECVQDMDHENMFWYRQDPGLGLRLIYFSYDVKMKEKGDIPEGYSVSREKKERFSLILESASTNQTSMYLCASSFRGVGNTIYFGEGSWLTVV.

The rearrangement links TRBV12-5 to TRBJ2-7; 8 bases are a match to TRBD1. Losses at the gene ends were 5 bases for V and 0 bases for J; bases not matched to a gene: 6. The V gene's germline CDR1 is LGHNT and CDR2 FRNRAP. This CDR3 is 15 amino acids long. The CDR3 coding sequence is TGTGCTAGTGGTCTCAGACAGGGGAGCTCCTACGAGCAGTACTTC. Its translation is CASGLRQGSSYEQYF.

The V and J genes are TRBV11-3 and TRBJ1-3, with no clear D. The CDR3 is made up of 11 amino acids. With 4 bases removed from V and 5 bases from J, the gap between germline ends came to 3 bases. Germline V gene sequence: CDR1 SGHNT, CDR2 YENEEA. The CDR3 nucleotides read TGTGCCAGCAGCTCCAGAAACACCATATATTTT. Its protein product is CASSSRNTIYF.

Notes on this clone: A junction boundary mismatches the germline segment, possibly from a read error. The CDR3 DNA reads as TGCAGCGTTGATCGGGACAGCTACGGGCAGTACTTC. Its protein product is CSVDRDSYGQYF. The chain uses TRBV29-1 and TRBJ2-7; 7 bases fit TRBD1. Germline CDR1 is SQVTM and CDR2 is ANQGSEA. The CDR3 sequence is 12 residues long.

A remark on this clone: This sample includes further DNA sequences coding for the same CDR3. V is TRBV28 and J is TRBJ1-3, with D uncertain. The CDR3 spans 14 residues. Germline values: CDR1 MDHEN, CDR2 SYDVKM. V was clipped by 6 bases and J by 0 bases, with 9 bases between them. The CDR3 is CASRSTGSGNTIYF. CDR3 bases: TGTGCCAGCAGATCAACTGGCTCTGGAAACACCATATATTTT.

On this clone itself: Other nucleotide sequences in the sample specify the same CDR3. The rearrangement uses TRBV6-5 and TRBJ2-7; no reliable D call. The CDR3 is made up of 12 amino acids. V gave up 5 bases and J gave up 4 bases, with 9 bases separating them. CDR1 MNHEY and CDR2 SVGAGI come from the germline V gene. The CDR3 nucleotides are TGTGCCAGCAGTCAAGGTAGATACGAGCAGTACTTC. It specifies CASSQGRYEQYF.

In the case of this clone: Other DNA sequences from this sample encode an identical CDR3 as well. The V call is TRBV5-1, the J call TRBJ1-1; D is uncertain. CDR3 length equals 13 residues. Trimming took 2 bases from V and 1 from J, leaving 6 bases between them. Germline CDR1 is SGHRS and CDR2 is YFSETQ. The CDR3 DNA reads as TGCGCCAGCAGCTTCGACCGGAACACTGAAGCTTTCTTT. Its translation: CASSFDRNTEAFF.

V gene TRBV5-4 combines with J gene TRBJ1-6; 9 bases line up with TRBD1. Losses at the gene ends were 0 bases for V and 13 bases for J; bases not matched to a gene: 8. The germline gives CDR1 SGHNT, CDR2 YYREEE (reference sequence). The CDR3 runs 15 residues. The CDR3, as DNA: TGTGCCAGCAGCTTGGATGGGACAGGGTTTTGGCCCCTCCACTTT. This gives the protein CASSLDGTGFWPLHF.